These T cell receptor beta chains were read from a single sample in a study of cytomegalovirus exposure and HLA in healthy donors. Profiling relied on immunoSEQ multiplex PCR, and the TCRdb table lists in-frame clones only, not all of them. Here the sample spans 170,000 or so clones, about 78% being singletons. Sequenced input: PBMCs. Receptors originate from a woman between 50 and 59 years old in good health and CMV-seropositive. The CDR3 runs from the conserved cysteine through the conserved F or W. A D gene is named only where the DNA matches it firmly. The size entry is marked missing in some rows and otherwise reads once, few, many or a size class.

d_gene	j_gene	v_gene	abundance	CDR3aa	CDR3nt
-	TRBJ1-3	TRBV11-2	-	CASSSSRNTIYF	TGTGCCAGCAGCTCCTCCCGAAACACCATATATTTT
-	TRBJ2-7	TRBV18	-	CASSVGNRDIYEQYF	TGTGCCAGCTCCGTCGGGAACAGGGATATCTACGAGCAGTACTTC
-	TRBJ1-1	TRBV5-1	-	CASSLDGGGTEAFF	TGCGCCAGCAGCTTGGATGGGGGAGGCACTGAAGCTTTCTTT
-	TRBJ1-6	TRBV30	-	CAWSVDTGGNSPLHF	TGTGCCTGGAGTGTAGACACCGGGGGAAATTCACCCCTCCACTTT
TRBD1	TRBJ1-5	TRBV2	-	CASSFLRDSSTSNQPQHF	TGTGCCAGCAGTTTCCTCCGGGACAGCTCAACTAGCAATCAGCCCCAGCATTTT
-	TRBJ1-1	TRBV5-1	few	CASSLVPGANTEAFF	TGCGCCAGCAGCTTGGTCCCAGGGGCAAACACTGAAGCTTTCTTT
TRBD2	TRBJ2-4	TRBV7-8	-	CASSQTSGVQYF	TGTGCCAGCAGCCAGACTAGCGGGGTCCAGTACTTC
TRBD2	TRBJ2-3	TRBV10-3	-	CAISASGDTDTQYF	TGTGCCATCAGCGCTAGCGGGGATACAGATACGCAGTATTTT
-	TRBJ2-2	TRBV27	-	CAIPGVAGELFF	TGTGCCATCCCAGGGGTCGCCGGGGAGCTGTTTTTT
-	TRBJ2-7	TRBV5-8	-	CASSLGPGDYYEQYF	TGTGCCAGCAGCTTGGGTCCAGGGGACTACTACGAGCAGTACTTC
-	TRBJ2-3	TRBV6-4	-	CASSAEGRNGDTQYF	TGTGCCAGCAGTGCGGAGGGTAGGAATGGGGATACGCAGTATTTT
TRBD1	TRBJ1-5	TRBV4-1	few	CASSHLTGLNQPQHF	TGCGCCAGCAGCCATTTGACAGGGTTGAATCAGCCCCAGCATTTT
TRBD1	TRBJ1-2	TRBV6-6	few	CASSPFRDRDYTF	TGTGCCAGCAGTCCATTCCGGGACAGGGACTACACCTTC
TRBD1	TRBJ1-4	TRBV10-3	-	CAIRATGGTNEKLFF	TGTGCCATCAGGGCGACAGGGGGAACTAATGAAAAACTGTTTTTT
-	TRBJ2-5	TRBV2	-	CASKLAGETQYF	TGTGCCAGCAAACTAGCCGGGGAGACCCAGTACTTC
TRBD1	TRBJ1-2	TRBV19	-	CASSITGGNGYTF	TGTGCCAGTAGTATAACAGGGGGCAATGGCTACACCTTC
TRBD1	TRBJ2-5	TRBV7-6	few	CASSPKGQRRETQYF	TGTGCCAGCAGCCCTAAGGGACAGAGGAGGGAGACCCAGTACTTC
-	TRBJ2-2	TRBV7-6	-	CASSLGRQFSTGELFF	TGTGCCAGCAGCTTAGGCCGACAGTTCTCCACCGGGGAGCTGTTTTTT
-	TRBJ1-2	TRBV7-9	few	CASSSGGYGYTF	TGTGCCAGCAGCTCGGGAGGATATGGCTACACCTTC
-	TRBJ2-7	TRBV2	once	CASSDPGVHSYEQYF	TGTGCCAGCAGTGATCCAGGGGTCCACTCCTACGAGCAGTACTTC
-	TRBJ1-3	TRBV10-3	-	CAIQGSGDTIYF	TGTGCCATCCAGGGGTCTGGAGACACCATATATTTT
-	TRBJ2-5	TRBV2	-	CASGTGLGETQYF	TGTGCCAGCGGTACAGGGCTCGGGGAGACCCAGTACTTC
-	TRBJ1-5	TRBV7-9	once	CASSLDGGDKQHF	TGTGCCAGCAGCTTAGATGGTGGCGACAAGCAGCATTTT
-	TRBJ2-3	TRBV25-1	-	CASSPAEHTDTQYF	TGTGCCAGCAGTCCCGCGGAGCACACAGATACGCAGTATTTT
TRBD1	TRBJ1-5	TRBV27	-	CASSYGTGGDQPQHF	TGTGCCAGCAGTTACGGGACAGGGGGCGATCAGCCCCAGCATTTT
TRBD2	TRBJ2-7	TRBV9	few	CASSVARTSVEQYF	TGTGCCAGCAGCGTAGCTCGGACTAGCGTCGAGCAGTACTTC
TRBD1	TRBJ2-1	TRBV2	once	CASSEDRGGSYNEQFF	TGTGCCAGCAGTGAGGACAGGGGGGGTTCCTACAATGAGCAGTTCTTC
TRBD1	TRBJ2-2	TRBV12-5	-	CASGLGDSRLMTGELFF	TGTGCTAGTGGTTTGGGGGACAGCCGATTAATGACCGGGGAGCTGTTTTTT
TRBD1	TRBJ1-2	TRBV7-2	-	CASSPLDRGPYGYTF	TGTGCCAGCAGCCCATTAGATAGGGGGCCCTATGGCTACACCTTC
-	TRBJ2-7	TRBV6-1	-	CASSEEVAEAYEQYF	TGTGCCAGCAGTGAAGAAGTGGCGGAGGCCTACGAGCAGTACTTC
TRBD1	TRBJ2-7	TRBV28	few	CASRGTGSSYEQYF	TGTGCCAGCAGGGGGACAGGGAGTTCCTACGAGCAGTACTTC
TRBD2	TRBJ2-5	TRBV5-4	few	CASSLGLAGGQETQYF	TGTGCCAGCAGCTTGGGACTAGCGGGGGGCCAAGAGACCCAGTACTTC
TRBD1	TRBJ1-2	TRBV9	-	CASSVMPDREVYGYTF	TGTGCCAGCAGCGTCATGCCGGACAGGGAGGTCTATGGCTACACCTTC
-	TRBJ1-1	TRBV9	-	CASSLDLYTEAFF	TGTGCCAGCAGCCTGGACTTATACACTGAAGCTTTCTTT
-	TRBJ2-4	TRBV2	-	CASKKGPQNIQYF	TGTGCCAGCAAAAAGGGGCCCCAAAACATTCAGTACTTC
TRBD2	TRBJ2-7	TRBV7-3	-	CASSLAGGSYEQYF	TGTGCCAGCAGCTTAGCGGGGGGCTCCTACGAGCAGTACTTC
TRBD1	TRBJ1-2	TRBV27	-	CASSLGTGVGYTF	TGTGCCAGCAGTCTCGGGACAGGGGTTGGCTACACCTTC
TRBD1	TRBJ1-5	TRBV7-9	-	CASSSQGSSNQPQHF	TGTGCCAGCAGCTCACAGGGGAGTAGCAATCAGCCCCAGCATTTT
-	TRBJ2-5	TRBV6-5	-	CASSFLSRETQYF	TGTGCCAGCAGCTTCCTAAGCCGAGAGACCCAGTACTTC
-	TRBJ2-3	TRBV5-6	-	CASSFGGSSFSTDTQYF	TGTGCCAGCAGCTTTGGGGGGAGCTCGTTTAGCACAGATACGCAGTATTTT
TRBD1	TRBJ1-2	TRBV4-1	few	CASSQFIVAGGDYGYTF	TGCGCCAGCAGCCAATTTATAGTTGCAGGGGGAGACTATGGCTACACCTTC
TRBD1	TRBJ1-3	TRBV4-1	-	CASSPQDRGSAGNTIYF	TGCGCCAGCAGCCCCCAGGACAGGGGTTCGGCTGGAAACACCATATATTTT
TRBD1	TRBJ2-7	TRBV19	-	CASSIAGQGQGAHEQYF	TGTGCCAGTAGTATAGCCGGACAGGGACAGGGGGCGCACGAGCAGTACTTC
TRBD1	TRBJ2-6	TRBV30	-	CAGGQGSGANVLTF	TGTGCCGGGGGACAGGGCTCTGGGGCCAACGTCCTGACTTTC
TRBD2	TRBJ2-5	TRBV5-4	few	CASSFRSGGPWETQYF	TGTGCCAGCAGCTTCCGTAGCGGGGGGCCGTGGGAGACCCAGTACTTC
-	TRBJ1-3	TRBV7-6	-	CASSQGGSGNTIYF	TGTGCCAGCAGCCAAGGGGGCTCTGGAAACACCATATATTTT
TRBD1	TRBJ2-1	TRBV19	-	CASSSDRGLDEQFF	TGTGCCAGTAGTAGCGACAGGGGGCTTGATGAGCAGTTCTTC
-	TRBJ2-3	TRBV4-2	-	CASSQDWQAWDTQYF	TGTGCCAGCAGCCAAGATTGGCAGGCCTGGGATACGCAGTATTTT
-	TRBJ2-4	TRBV19	-	CASSMEKRLLAKNIQYF	TGTGCCAGTAGTATGGAAAAGAGACTGCTAGCCAAAAACATTCAGTACTTC
-	TRBJ2-5	TRBV19	-	CASSIARLETQYF	TGTGCCAGTAGTATAGCCCGACTCGAGACCCAGTACTTC
-	TRBJ1-1	TRBV9	-	CASSGGSERNTEAFF	TGTGCCAGTTCAGGTGGATCTGAGAGGAACACTGAAGCTTTCTTT
TRBD1	TRBJ2-7	TRBV5-4	-	CASSLMTGRSYEQYF	TGTGCCAGCAGCTTGATGACAGGGAGAAGCTACGAGCAGTACTTC
-	TRBJ1-2	TRBV2	-	CASSEGGREGYGYTF	TGTGCCAGCAGTGAGGGGGGCAGGGAGGGCTATGGCTACACCTTC
-	TRBJ2-7	TRBV2	-	CASSDGGTAYYEQYF	TGTGCCAGCAGTGATGGCGGGACAGCTTACTACGAGCAGTACTTC
TRBD1	TRBJ2-1	TRBV14	-	CASSNDRGSYNEQFF	TGTGCCAGCAGCAACGACAGGGGGTCCTACAATGAGCAGTTCTTC
TRBD2	TRBJ2-7	TRBV9	-	CATRRECRLVAGGDEQYF	TGTGCCACCCGCCGGGAGTGCCGTTTGGTAGCGGGGGGGGACGAGCAGTACTTC
TRBD2	TRBJ2-1	TRBV5-4	few	CASSWNSGGAEYNEQFF	TGTGCCAGCAGTTGGAATAGCGGGGGGGCGGAGTACAATGAGCAGTTCTTC